This TCR beta chain originates from a study of CD8 T cells in ankylosing spondylitis. The CDR3 is 12 amino acids. The ends were cut back, 5 bases at V and 0 bases at J, with 4 bases in the middle. Germline assignment: CDR1 SQVTM and CDR2 ANQGSEA. General study results and limits: Disease-associated clones were reportedly significantly overrepresented in matched ankylosing spondylitis synovial fluid. CD8+ disease-linked clones were present at relatively low frequencies in blood. Ankylosing spondylitis blood appeared to be characterized by a TCR beta motif of roughly eight highly homologous variants. Some motif variants had been reported before (in reactive arthritis synovial fluid and blood).

This clonotype was counted at least ten times. The antigen is undetermined. 5'-RACE, quantitative and with molecular barcodes, yielded the TCR beta libraries. TCRdb recomputed calls from the 5' RACE reads with MiXCR, one row per CDR3 protein. The repertoire holds about 510,000 distinct CDR3 sequences, with less than 6% as singletons. The sample was blood, either unsorted or a sorted T cell fraction (not recorded which). The TCR sequence derives from a male donor with ankylosing spondylitis. The rearrangement uses TRBV29-1 and TRBJ1-4; unclear D gene. The DNA for the CDR3 is TGCAGCGTTTGGGCAACTAATGAAAAACTGTTTTTT. It specifies CSVWATNEKLFF.